The sequence of this T cell receptor (beta chain) was determined in a study of cytomegalovirus exposure and HLA in healthy donors (dated by TCRdb to 2015 to 2018). General notes on the study: According to an earlier analysis of a few hundred of the donors, about 179 million T cells yielded some 110 million unique TCR beta sequences and less than 300 Gb of sequence data. About 310 gigabases of sequencing data and approximately 85 million unique TCR sequences were included in an early release covering about 600 HLA-typed donors. Of the 300 to 450 genotyped donors, roughly 80% were placed in the genetic ancestry cluster associated with self-reported Caucasian donors. The study was designed to test whether signatures of past pathogen exposure could be identified by cataloging public T cell receptors. The study profiled the T cell repertoires of fewer than 850 subjects by immunosequencing and related them to cytomegalovirus serostatus. Besides the first cohort of roughly 700 subjects, a separate validation cohort made up of roughly 120 different subjects was used. To predict cytomegalovirus infection status, the study brought together high-throughput TCR immunosequencing, statistical association of individual TCRs with disease status, and machine learning. In a later analysis, previously published TCR beta repertoires from 550 to 750 donors were re-analyzed and high-resolution HLA genotyping was added so that TCR occurrence patterns could be studied. Rather than using new phenotypic data, the later analysis identified candidate immune exposures from TCR beta sequences and from how often those sequences occurred across donors. An earlier analysis of some 500 of the donors applied high-throughput TCR beta sequencing to assess whether each TCR beta V gene segment acted as functional or pseudogenic. Alongside the repertoire data, information on donor age, sex, ethnicity and CMV serostatus was compiled. In a later genetic analysis, genome-wide SNP genotypes for about 65% of the roughly 700 donors were used, and that subset was treated as a discovery cohort. All discovery cohort repertoires had been generated on a single sequencing platform. HLA typing included class I and class II loci at four-digit resolution. The number of typed donors differed by locus: about 620-640 for A, B, C, DRB1 and DQB1; 522 for DQA1; around 580 for DPA1; and 450 to 480 for DPB1. About five DR-DQ haplotypes were handled as single units for association and clustering, since linkage in the cohort was strong. On average, roughly 250,000 unique TCR beta nucleotide sequences were sequenced per donor among 350 to 400 genotyped donors of the cohort, with roughly 18% of those sequences being non-productive.

Overall study outcomes, separate from this receptor: A further reported finding was that TCR beta sequences accurately predicted the HLA-A and HLA-B alleles for most subjects in the first cohort. Several of the top co-occurrence clusters appeared to be linked to parvovirus B19, influenza, CMV and Epstein-Barr virus, according to a later analysis. Linkage disequilibrium might explain the correlated functional status among segregating V segments, but an unknown experimental factor could not be excluded. A later genetic analysis associated a missense DCLRE1C variant with V-gene and J-gene trimming of TCR beta chains, and an independent cohort replicated the association. Immune exposure information for the cohort was limited to CMV serostatus. The authors suggested that the approach could potentially be extended to other disease states and immunological phenotypes. Compared with the 666-donor mean, donors in an Asian-associated ancestry cluster had fewer N-insertions in productive TCRs, according to a later genetic analysis. At a false discovery rate of 0.05, a later analysis linked fewer than 20,000 TCR beta sequences to specific HLA alleles. Because some donors lacked HLA typing at each locus, the association tests relied only on the typed subset. A cluster of highly shared sequence variants was judged likely to be a technical artifact of the sequencing pipeline. Because counts were too low, 15 to 20 rarely observed V segments, including chromosome 9 orphons, were excluded from the earlier analysis of around 640 of the donors. Only TCR beta chains were sequenced in this cohort, and the absence of alpha or paired-chain data limited detectable features. Three of the identified cytomegalovirus-associated TCR beta chains were confirmed in vitro to be specific for cytomegalovirus antigens. The classifier was reported to diagnose cytomegalovirus status with high specificity and sensitivity in both the original and validation cohorts. The study listed 150 to 200 TCR beta chains as associated with cytomegalovirus. Across donors, most TCR sequences were observed very rarely, whereas some public TCRs were present in many individuals. Compared with equally common non-associated chains, HLA-associated TCR beta chains in a later analysis were more clonally expanded and had lower generation probabilities. In an earlier analysis of over 550 of the donors, most TCR beta V segments were observed in productive rearrangements about 90% or about 30% of the time, broadly matching IMGT annotations. In a later analysis, most CMV-associated TCR beta chains were found to appear HLA-restricted, with HLA associations seemingly driven largely by CMV exposure. Strong co-occurrence of HLA alleles, especially DR and DQ, made assigning TCR associations to individual alleles difficult. The presence/absence analyses assumed that sequencing depth was roughly uniform across donors, and that assumption may not be true. In a later analysis, the rate of TCR association differed among HLA loci, with DRB1 alleles having the most associated TCRs and HLA-C alleles having the fewest.

Worth noting for this clone: There is no known antigen for this receptor. Nothing much larger sits one base from this clone, and base qualities are not available.

The cohort was made up of 666 healthy bone marrow donors. At the time of sampling, every cohort member was nominally healthy, though immune exposures that went unrecorded were likely present. The donor tested CMV seropositive and was one of the 289 seropositive cohort members. A peripheral blood sample was collected from each donor, and TCR beta sequencing was performed on peripheral blood mononuclear cells. Genomic DNA was extracted from the blood cell samples with the Qiagen DNeasy Blood Extraction Kit. Libraries were made using the immunoSEQ multiplex PCR assay. For the multiplex PCR, a mixture combining 60 forward primers for TCR Vbeta segments and 13 reverse primers for TCR Jbeta segments was used. Amplification of the CDR3 region of rearranged TCR beta genes was performed with a multiplex PCR assay on genomic DNA. Amplified TCR beta libraries were sequenced as 87-base-pair reads on the Illumina HiSeq System. Per the source publication's procedure: In a later analysis, roughly 80 million unique TCR beta chains were counted across the approximately 640 repertoires, and roughly 11 million of these chains were shared by at least two donors. A nearest-neighbor algorithm error-corrected the raw reads and collapsed the reads into unique sequences, merging closely related sequences to remove PCR and sequencing errors. Alignment of CDR3 sequences to IMGT reference sequences was used to assign V, D and J gene segments. For a sequence to be retained, a match of at least six nucleotides to both a V gene segment and a J gene segment was required. A rearrangement was called productive if the CDR3 had no stop codons and remained in frame with V and J, and every other rearrangement was called non-productive. CDR3 was defined according to IMGT convention as the region running from the second conserved V-encoded cysteine to the conserved J-encoded phenylalanine. The earlier analysis of some 550 of the donors excluded any sequence lacking an unambiguous match to a single V gene segment. In an earlier analysis of several hundred of the donors, V segments were called functional above 56.7% productive rearrangements and were called segregating when the between-donor standard deviation exceeded 5%. A statistical classification framework was built for diagnosing cytomegalovirus status from the catalog of TCR beta chain sequences. In a later analysis, TCR nucleotide sequences were compared against IMGT/GENE-DB human TR gene sequences so that V and J genes could be assigned. The TCRdist pipeline was used in a later analysis to assign CDR3 sequences and most-parsimonious VDJ recombination scenarios. A later analysis defined each TCR beta chain by its CDR3 amino acid sequence plus V-gene family, and excluded reads lacking a unique V-gene family. In a later analysis, 550 to 650 highly shared, low-generation-probability nucleotide sequences were removed to address suspected cross-contamination and a sequencing artifact. In a later analysis, a clonal expansion index for each public chain was calculated from normalized within-repertoire ranks of inferred template counts. In a later analysis, generation probabilities were computed with a VDJ recombination model fitted to out-of-frame rearrangements, and the resulting probabilities were checked against IGoR. A later analysis scored TCR-TCR, TCR-HLA and TCR-CMV co-occurrence with hypergeometric tests, applying a repertoire-size bias correction to TCR pairs. To estimate false discovery rates, a later analysis permuted the HLA or CMV assignments 20 times. In a later analysis, co-occurring TCRs were grouped using DBSCAN, with TCRdist sequence similarity added in when clustering inside HLA-allele-positive subsets. Repertoires with fewer than 30,000 or more than 120,000 public chains, plus five repertoires with anomalous nucleotide sharing, were excluded from co-occurrence clustering. TCRdb carries this immuneACCESS record with in-frame sequences only. Its versions omit some clonotypes, under half of them owing to an unresolved V gene in the studies checked, with the rest unexplained. Clonal size and the V and J genes are those of that table, whereas D and trimming came from the DNA. The sample has around 140,000 clones on record, 82% of them singletons. The top ten clonotypes cover 3% to 3.5% of the sample.

The specimen was PBMCs. The TCR sequence derives from a man younger than 35 in good health and CMV-seropositive.

The DNA reads TGCGCCAGCAGCCCTGTCGGCGGGCTGAACACCGGGGAGCTGTTTTTT. Translated, this gives CASSPVGGLNTGELFF. The chain employs TRBV5-1 and TRBJ2-2; D gene: possibly TRBD2, on 5 matching bases. The CDR3 starts with the cysteine, ends with the phenylalanine, and has 16 residues. Left in the record is the CDR3 DNA by itself, 48 bases read in frame from the first base. For CDR1 and CDR2, the germline V gene lists SGHRS and YFSETQ. V is pared back by 4 bases and J by 1 base, with 14 bases lying between the germline termini.